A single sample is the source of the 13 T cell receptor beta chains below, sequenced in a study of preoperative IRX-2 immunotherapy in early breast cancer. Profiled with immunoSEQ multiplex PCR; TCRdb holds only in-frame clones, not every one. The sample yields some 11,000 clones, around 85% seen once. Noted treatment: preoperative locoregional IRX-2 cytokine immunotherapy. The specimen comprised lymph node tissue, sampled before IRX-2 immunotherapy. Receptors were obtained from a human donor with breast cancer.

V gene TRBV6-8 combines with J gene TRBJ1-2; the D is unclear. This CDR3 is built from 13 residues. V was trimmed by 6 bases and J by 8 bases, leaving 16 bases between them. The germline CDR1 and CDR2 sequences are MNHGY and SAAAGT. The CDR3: CASRPGGTGGYTF. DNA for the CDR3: TGTGCCAGCAGACCAGGAGGCACGGGAGGCTACACCTTC.

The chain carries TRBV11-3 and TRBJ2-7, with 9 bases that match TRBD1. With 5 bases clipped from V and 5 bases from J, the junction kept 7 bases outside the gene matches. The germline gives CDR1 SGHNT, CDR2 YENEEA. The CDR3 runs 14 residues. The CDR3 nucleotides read TGTGCCAGCAGCCAGGGACAGGGACGGGACGAGCAGTACTTC. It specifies CASSQGQGRDEQYF. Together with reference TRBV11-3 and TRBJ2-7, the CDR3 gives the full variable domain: EAGVVQSPRYKIIEKKQPVAFWCNPISGHNTLYWYLQNLGQGPELLIRYENEEAVDDSQLPKDRFSAERLKGVDSTLKIQPAELGDSAVYLCASSQGQGRDEQYFGPGTRLTVT.

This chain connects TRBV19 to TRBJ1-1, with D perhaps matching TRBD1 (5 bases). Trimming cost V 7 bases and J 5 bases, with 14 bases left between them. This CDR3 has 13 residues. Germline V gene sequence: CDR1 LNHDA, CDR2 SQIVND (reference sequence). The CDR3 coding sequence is TGTGCCAGTACCGGAGAGGGGAGGACTGAAGCTTTCTTT. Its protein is CASTGEGRTEAFF. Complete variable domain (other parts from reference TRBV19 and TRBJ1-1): DGGITQSPKYLFRKEGQNVTLSCEQNLNHDAMYWYRQDPGQGLRLIYYSQIVNDFQKGDIAEGYSVSREKKESFPLTVTSAQKNPTAFYLCASTGEGRTEAFFGQGTRLTVV.

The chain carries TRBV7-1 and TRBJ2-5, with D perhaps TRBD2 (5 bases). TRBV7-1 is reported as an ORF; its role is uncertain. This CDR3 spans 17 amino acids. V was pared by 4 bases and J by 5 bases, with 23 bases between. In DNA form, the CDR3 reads TGTGCCAGCAGCTTAGAGGTTTTGAGGGCGAGGCAGGAGACCCAGTACTTC. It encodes CASSLEVLRARQETQYF.

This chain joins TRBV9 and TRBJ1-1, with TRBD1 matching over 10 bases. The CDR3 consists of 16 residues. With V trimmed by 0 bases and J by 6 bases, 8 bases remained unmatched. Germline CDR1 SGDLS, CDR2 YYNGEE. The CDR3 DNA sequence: TGTGCCAGCAGCGTAGGTGGGACAGGGGTAACTCCTGAAGCTTTCTTT. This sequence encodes CASSVGGTGVTPEAFF.

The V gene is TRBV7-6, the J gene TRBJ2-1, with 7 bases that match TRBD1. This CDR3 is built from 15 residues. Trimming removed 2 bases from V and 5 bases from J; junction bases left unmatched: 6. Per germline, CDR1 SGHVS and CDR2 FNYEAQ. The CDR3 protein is CASSLNRDSNNEQFF. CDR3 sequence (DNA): TGTGCCAGCAGCTTAAACCGGGACAGCAACAATGAGCAGTTCTTC.

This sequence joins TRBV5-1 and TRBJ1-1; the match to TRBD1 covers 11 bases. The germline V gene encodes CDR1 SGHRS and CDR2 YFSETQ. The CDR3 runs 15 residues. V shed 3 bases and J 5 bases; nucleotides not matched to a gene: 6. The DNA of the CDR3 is TGCGCCAGCAGCTGGGACGGGACAGGGGGGACTGAAGCTTTCTTT. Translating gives CASSWDGTGGTEAFF.

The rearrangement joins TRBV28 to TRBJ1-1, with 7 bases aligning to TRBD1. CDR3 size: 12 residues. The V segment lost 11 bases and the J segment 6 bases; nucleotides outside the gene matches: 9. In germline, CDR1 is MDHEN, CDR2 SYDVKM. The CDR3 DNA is TGTGCCGGTCAGGGGGGGCGTTCTGAAGCTTTCTTT. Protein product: CAGQGGRSEAFF.

CDR3 sequence: CASSQPTVFTGELFF. Written as DNA, the CDR3 is TGTGCCAGCTCCCAGCCGACAGTCTTCACCGGGGAGCTGTTTTTT. The gene calls are TRBV18 and TRBJ2-2, with a possible D match to TRBD1 (5 bases). Trimming took 6 bases from V and 4 from J, leaving 15 bases between them. The CDR3 sequence is 15 residues long. CDR1 KGHSH and CDR2 LQKENI come from the germline V gene.

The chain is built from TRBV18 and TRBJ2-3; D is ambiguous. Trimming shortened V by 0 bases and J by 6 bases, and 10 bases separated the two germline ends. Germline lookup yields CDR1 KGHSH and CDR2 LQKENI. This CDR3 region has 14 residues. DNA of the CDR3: TGTGCCAGCTCACCACCGGCCAGCATGGATACGCAGTATTTT. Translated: CASSPPASMDTQYF. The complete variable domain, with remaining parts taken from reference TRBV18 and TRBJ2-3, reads NAGVMQNPRHLVRRRGQEARLRCSPMKGHSHVYWYRQLPEEGLKFMVYLQKENIIDESGMPKERFSAEFPKEGPSILRIQQVVRGDSAAYFCASSPPASMDTQYFGPGTRLTVL.

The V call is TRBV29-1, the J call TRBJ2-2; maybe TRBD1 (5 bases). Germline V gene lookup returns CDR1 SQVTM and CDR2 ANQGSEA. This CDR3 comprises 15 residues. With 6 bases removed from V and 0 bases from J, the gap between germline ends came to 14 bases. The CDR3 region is CSVLGQIANTGELFF. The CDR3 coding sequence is TGCAGCGTCCTGGGGCAGATAGCGAACACCGGGGAGCTGTTTTTT.

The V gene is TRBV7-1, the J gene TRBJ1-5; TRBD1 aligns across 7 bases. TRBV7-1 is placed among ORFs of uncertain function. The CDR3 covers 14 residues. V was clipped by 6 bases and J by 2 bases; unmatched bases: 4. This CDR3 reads CASSYRGGNQPQHF. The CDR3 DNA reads TGTGCCAGCAGTTACAGGGGCGGCAATCAGCCCCAGCATTTT.

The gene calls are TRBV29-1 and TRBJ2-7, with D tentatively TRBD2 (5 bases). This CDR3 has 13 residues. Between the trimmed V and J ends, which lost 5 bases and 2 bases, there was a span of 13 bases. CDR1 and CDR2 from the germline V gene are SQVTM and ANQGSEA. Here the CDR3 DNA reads TGCAGCGTTAAAGCGGACGGAACCTACGAGCAGTACTTC. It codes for CSVKADGTYEQYF.